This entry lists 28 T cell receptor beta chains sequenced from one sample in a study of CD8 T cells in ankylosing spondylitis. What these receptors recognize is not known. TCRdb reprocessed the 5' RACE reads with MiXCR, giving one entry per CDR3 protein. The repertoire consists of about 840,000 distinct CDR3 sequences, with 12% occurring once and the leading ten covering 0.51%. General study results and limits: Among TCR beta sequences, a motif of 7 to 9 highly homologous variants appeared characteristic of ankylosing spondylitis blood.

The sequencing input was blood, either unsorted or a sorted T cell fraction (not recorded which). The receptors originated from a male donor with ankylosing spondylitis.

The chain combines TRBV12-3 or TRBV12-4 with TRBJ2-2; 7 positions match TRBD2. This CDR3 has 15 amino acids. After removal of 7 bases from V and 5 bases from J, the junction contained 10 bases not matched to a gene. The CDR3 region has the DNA TGTGCCAGCATCCCCCATGGCGGGGGTACCGGGGAGCTGTTTTTT. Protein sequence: CASIPHGGGTGELFF.

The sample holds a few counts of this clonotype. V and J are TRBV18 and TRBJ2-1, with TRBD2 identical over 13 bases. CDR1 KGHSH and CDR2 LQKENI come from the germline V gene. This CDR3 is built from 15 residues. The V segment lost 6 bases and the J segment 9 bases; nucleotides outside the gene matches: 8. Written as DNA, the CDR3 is TGTGCCAGCTCCCAGGGACTAGCGGGATCAAGTGAGCAGTTCTTC. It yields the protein CASSQGLAGSSEQFF.

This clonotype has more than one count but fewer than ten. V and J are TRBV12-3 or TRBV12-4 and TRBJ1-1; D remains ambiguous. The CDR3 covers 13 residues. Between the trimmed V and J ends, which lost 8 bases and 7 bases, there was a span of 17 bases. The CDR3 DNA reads TGTGCCAGCTCCCGAGAGTCTTTAGGTGAAGCTTTCTTT. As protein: CASSRESLGEAFF.

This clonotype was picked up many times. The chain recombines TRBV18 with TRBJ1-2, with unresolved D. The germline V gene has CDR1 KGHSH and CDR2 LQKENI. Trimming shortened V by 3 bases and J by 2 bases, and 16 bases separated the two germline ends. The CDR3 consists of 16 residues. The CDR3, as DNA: TGTGCCAGCTCACCCCCCGGGAGGACGGCGAACTATGGCTACACCTTC. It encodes CASSPPGRTANYGYTF.

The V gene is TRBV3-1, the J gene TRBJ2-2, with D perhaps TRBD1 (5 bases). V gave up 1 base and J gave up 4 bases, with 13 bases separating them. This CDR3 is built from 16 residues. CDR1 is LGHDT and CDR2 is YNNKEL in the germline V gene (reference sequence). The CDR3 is CASSQGGPQITGELFF. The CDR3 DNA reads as TGTGCCAGCAGCCAAGGGGGCCCCCAAATCACCGGGGAGCTGTTTTTT.

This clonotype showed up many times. CDR3 nucleotides: TGTGCCAGCCGTCGGGACATGGCGTCTGCGGCTGAAGCTTTCTTT. The encoded protein is CASRRDMASAAEAFF. V and J are TRBV12-3 or TRBV12-4 and TRBJ1-1; tentative D call: TRBD1 (6 bases). V was pared by 8 bases and J by 6 bases, with 22 bases between. CDR3 length: 15 residues.

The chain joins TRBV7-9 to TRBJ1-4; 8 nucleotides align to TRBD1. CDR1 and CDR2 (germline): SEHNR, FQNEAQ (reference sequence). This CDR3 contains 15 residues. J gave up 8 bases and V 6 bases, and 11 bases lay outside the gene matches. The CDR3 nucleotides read TGTGCCAGCAGTTCCGACAGGGGAGCAGGAGAAAAACTGTTTTTT. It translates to CASSSDRGAGEKLFF.

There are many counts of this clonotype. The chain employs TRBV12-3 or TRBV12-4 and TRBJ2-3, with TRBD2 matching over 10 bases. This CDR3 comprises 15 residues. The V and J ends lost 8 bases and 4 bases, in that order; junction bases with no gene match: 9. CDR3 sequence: CASRGSGGASDTQYF. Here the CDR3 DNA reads TGTGCCAGCCGAGGGAGCGGGGGGGCGTCAGATACGCAGTATTTT.

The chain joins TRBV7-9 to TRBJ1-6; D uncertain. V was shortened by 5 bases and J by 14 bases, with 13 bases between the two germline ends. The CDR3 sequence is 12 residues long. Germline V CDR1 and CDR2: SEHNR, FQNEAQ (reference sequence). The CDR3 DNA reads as TGTGCCAGCAGCCCCCGGGTAGAGGCCCTCCACTTT. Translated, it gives CASSPRVEALHF.

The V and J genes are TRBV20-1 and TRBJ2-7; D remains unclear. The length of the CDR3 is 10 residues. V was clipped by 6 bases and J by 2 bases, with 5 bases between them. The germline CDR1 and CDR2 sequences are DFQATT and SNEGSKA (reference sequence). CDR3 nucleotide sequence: TGCAGTGCCCCTACCTACGAGCAGTACTTC. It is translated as CSAPTYEQYF.

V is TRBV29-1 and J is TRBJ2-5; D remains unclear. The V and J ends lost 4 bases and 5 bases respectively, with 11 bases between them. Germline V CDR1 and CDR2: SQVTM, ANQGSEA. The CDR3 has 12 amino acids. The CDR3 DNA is TGCAGCGTTGCCCGTTCCTCCGAGACCCAGTACTTC. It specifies CSVARSSETQYF.

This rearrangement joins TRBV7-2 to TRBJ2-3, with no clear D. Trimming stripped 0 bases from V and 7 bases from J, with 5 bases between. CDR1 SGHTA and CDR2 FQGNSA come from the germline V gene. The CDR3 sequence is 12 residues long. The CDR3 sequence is CASSLASYTQYF. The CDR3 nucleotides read TGTGCCAGCAGCTTAGCATCTTATACGCAGTATTTT.

CDR3 sequence reads: CASTQTTMGYTF. The CDR3 DNA reads TGTGCCAGCACCCAGACCACGATGGGCTACACCTTC. The V call is TRBV12-3 or TRBV12-4, the J call TRBJ1-2, with D hard to call. The CDR3 is made up of 12 amino acids. The V end was cut by 7 bases, the J end by 8 bases, with 14 bases between.

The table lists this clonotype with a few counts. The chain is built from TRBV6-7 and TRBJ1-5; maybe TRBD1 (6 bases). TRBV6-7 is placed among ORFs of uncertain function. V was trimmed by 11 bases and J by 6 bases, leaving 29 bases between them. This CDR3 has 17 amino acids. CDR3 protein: CAVGTEVTGRDSQPQHF. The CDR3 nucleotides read TGTGCCGTAGGGACCGAGGTCACAGGGAGGGACTCTCAGCCCCAGCATTTT.

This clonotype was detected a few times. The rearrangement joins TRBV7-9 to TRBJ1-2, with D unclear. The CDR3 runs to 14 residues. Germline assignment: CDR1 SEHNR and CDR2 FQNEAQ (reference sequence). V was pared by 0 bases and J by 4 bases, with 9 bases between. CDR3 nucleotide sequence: TGTGCCAGCAGCTTAGCGATAGGGCCCTATGGCTACACCTTC. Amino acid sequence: CASSLAIGPYGYTF.

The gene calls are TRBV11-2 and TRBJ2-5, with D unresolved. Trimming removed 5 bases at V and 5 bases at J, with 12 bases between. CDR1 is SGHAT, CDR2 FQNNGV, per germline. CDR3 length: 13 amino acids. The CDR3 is CASSPSPLETQYF. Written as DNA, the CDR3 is TGTGCCAGCAGCCCAAGCCCCCTGGAGACCCAGTACTTC.

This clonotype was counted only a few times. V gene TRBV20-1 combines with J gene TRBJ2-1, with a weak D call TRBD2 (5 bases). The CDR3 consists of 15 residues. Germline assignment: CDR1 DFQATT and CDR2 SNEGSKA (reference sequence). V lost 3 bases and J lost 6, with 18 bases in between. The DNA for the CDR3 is TGCAGTGCTAGGGATCCCCGAAGAGGGTCCAATGAGCAGTTCTTC. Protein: CSARDPRRGSNEQFF.

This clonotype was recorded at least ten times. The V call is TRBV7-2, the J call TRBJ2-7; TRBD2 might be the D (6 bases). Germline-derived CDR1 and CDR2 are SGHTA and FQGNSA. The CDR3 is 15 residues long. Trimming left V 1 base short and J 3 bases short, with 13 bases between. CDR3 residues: CASSLGAGTNYEQYF. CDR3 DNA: TGTGCCAGCAGCTTAGGAGCGGGTACCAACTACGAGCAGTACTTC. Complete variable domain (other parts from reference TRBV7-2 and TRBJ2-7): GAGVSQSPSNKVTEKGKDVELRCDPISGHTALYWYRQSLGQGLEFLIYFQGNSAPDKSGLPSDRFSAERTGGSVSTLTIQRTQQEDSAVYLCASSLGAGTNYEQYFGPGTRLTVT.

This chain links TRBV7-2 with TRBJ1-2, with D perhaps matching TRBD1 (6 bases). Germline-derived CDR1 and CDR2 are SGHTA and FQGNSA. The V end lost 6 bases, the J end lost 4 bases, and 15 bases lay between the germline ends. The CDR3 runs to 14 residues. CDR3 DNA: TGTGCCAGCAGTTCACAGGGCTTTGGCTATGGCTACACCTTC. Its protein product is CASSSQGFGYGYTF.

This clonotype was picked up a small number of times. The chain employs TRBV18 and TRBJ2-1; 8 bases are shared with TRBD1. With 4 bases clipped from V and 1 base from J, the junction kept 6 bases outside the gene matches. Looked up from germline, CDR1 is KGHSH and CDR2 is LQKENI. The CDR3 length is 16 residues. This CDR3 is CASSLGQGVSYNEQFF. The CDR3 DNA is TGTGCCAGCTCACTAGGACAGGGAGTTTCCTACAATGAGCAGTTCTTC.

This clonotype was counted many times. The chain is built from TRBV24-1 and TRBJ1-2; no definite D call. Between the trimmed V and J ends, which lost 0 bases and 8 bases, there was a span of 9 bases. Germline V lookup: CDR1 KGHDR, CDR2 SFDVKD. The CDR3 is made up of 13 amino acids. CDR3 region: CATSDLVFRGYTF. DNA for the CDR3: TGTGCCACCAGTGATTTGGTCTTTCGCGGCTACACCTTC.

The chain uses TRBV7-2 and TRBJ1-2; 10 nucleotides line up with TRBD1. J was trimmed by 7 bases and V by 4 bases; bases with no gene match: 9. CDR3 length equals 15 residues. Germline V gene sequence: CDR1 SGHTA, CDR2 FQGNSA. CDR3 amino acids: CASSYPGQGMSGYTF. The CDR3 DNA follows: TGTGCCAGCAGCTATCCGGGACAGGGGATGAGTGGCTACACCTTC.

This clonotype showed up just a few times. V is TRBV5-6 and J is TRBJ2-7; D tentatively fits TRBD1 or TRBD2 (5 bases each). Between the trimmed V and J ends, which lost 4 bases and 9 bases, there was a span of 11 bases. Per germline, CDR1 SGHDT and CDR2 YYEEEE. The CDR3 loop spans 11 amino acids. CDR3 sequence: CASSPGTGQYF. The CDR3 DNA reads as TGTGCCAGCAGCCCCGGGACGGGGCAGTACTTC. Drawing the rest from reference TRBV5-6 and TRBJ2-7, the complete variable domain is DAGVTQSPTHLIKTRGQQVTLRCSPKSGHDTVSWYQQALGQGPQFIFQYYEEEERQRGNFPDRFSGHQFPNYSSELNVNALLLGDSALYLCASSPGTGQYFGPGTRLTVT.

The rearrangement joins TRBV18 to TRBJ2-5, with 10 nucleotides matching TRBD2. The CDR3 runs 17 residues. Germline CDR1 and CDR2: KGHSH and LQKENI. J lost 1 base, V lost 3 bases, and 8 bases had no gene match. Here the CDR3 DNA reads TGTGCCAGCTCACCCCCTATAAGGACTAGCGGCCAAGAGACCCAGTACTTC. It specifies CASSPPIRTSGQETQYF.

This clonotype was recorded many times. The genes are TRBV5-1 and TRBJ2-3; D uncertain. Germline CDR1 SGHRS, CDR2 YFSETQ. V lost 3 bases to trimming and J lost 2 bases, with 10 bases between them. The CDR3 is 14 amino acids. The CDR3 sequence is CASSSWDSTDTQYF. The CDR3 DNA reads TGCGCCAGCAGCTCCTGGGATTCCACAGATACGCAGTATTTT. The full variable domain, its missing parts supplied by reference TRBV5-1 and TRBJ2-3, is KAGVTQTPRYLIKTRGQQVTLSCSPISGHRSVSWYQQTPGQGLQFLFEYFSETQRNKGNFPGRFSGRQFSNSRSEMNVSTLELGDSALYLCASSSWDSTDTQYFGPGTRLTVL.

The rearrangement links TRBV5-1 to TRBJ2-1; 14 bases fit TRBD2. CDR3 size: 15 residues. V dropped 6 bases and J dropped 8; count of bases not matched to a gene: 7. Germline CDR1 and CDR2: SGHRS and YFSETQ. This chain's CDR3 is CASTPGLAGDYEQFF. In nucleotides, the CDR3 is TGCGCCAGCACCCCGGGACTAGCGGGAGACTATGAGCAGTTCTTC.

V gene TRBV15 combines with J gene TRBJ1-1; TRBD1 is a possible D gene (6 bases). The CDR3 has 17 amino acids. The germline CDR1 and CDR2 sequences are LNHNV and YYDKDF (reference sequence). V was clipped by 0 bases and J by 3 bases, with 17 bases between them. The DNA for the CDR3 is TGTGCCACCAGCAGAGACCGAACGACGGACAGCGACACTGAAGCTTTCTTT. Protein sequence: CATSRDRTTDSDTEAFF.

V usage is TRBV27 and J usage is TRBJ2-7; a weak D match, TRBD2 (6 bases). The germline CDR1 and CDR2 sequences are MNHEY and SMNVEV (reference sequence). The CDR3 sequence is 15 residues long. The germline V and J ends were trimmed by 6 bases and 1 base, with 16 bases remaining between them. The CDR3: CASRSFGGASYEQYF. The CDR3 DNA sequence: TGTGCCAGCAGGTCCTTCGGCGGGGCTTCCTACGAGCAGTACTTC.